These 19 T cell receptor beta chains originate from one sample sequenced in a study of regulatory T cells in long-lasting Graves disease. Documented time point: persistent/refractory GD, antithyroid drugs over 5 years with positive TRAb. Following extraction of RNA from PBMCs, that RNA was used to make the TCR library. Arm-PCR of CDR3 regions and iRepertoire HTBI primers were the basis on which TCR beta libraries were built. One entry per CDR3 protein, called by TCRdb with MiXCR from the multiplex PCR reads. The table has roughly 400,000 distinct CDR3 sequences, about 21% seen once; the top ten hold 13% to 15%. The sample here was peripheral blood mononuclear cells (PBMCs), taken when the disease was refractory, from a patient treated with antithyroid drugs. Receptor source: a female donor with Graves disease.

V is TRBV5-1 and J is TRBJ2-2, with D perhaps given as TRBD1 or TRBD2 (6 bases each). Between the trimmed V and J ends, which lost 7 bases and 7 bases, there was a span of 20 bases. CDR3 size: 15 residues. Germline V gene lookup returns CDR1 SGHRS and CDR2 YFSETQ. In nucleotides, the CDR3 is TGCGCCAGCCGTCGCGACGGGAGCAGGGGCGGGGAGCTGTTTTTT. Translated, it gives CASRRDGSRGGELFF.

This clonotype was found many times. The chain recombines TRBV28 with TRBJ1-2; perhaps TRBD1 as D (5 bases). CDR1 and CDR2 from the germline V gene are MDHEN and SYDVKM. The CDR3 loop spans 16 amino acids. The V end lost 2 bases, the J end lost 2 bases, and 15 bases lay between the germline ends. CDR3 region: CASSLPSGRINYGYTF. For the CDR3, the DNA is TGTGCCAGCAGTTTACCTTCGGGACGCATCAACTATGGCTACACCTTC.

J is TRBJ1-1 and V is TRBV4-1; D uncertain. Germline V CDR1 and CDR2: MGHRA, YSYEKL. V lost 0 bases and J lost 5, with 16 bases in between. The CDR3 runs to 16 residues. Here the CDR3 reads CASSQESGNSLTEAFF. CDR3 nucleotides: TGCGCCAGCAGCCAAGAATCCGGGAATAGTCTTACTGAAGCTTTCTTT.

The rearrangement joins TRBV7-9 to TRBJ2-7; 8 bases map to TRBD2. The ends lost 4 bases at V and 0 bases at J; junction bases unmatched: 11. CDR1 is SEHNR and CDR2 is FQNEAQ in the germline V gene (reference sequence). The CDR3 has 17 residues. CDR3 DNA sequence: TGTGCCAGCAGCTCCTCTCAGTTAGCGGGACTCTCCTACGAGCAGTACTTC. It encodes CASSSSQLAGLSYEQYF.

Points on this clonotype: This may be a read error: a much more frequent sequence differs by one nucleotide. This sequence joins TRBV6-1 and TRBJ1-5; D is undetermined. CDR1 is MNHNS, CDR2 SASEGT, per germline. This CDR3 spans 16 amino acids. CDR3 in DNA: TGTGCCAGCTCTCCTTACATCGCATCGGGGAATCGGCCCCAGCATTTT. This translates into CASSPYIASGNRPQHF.

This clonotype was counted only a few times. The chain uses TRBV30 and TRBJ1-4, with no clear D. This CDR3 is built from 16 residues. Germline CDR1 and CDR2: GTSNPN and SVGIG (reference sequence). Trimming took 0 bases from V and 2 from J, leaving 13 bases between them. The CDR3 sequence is CAWSVGNLGTNEKLFF. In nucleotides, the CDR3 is TGTGCCTGGAGTGTAGGCAACCTGGGGACTAATGAAAAACTGTTTTTT.

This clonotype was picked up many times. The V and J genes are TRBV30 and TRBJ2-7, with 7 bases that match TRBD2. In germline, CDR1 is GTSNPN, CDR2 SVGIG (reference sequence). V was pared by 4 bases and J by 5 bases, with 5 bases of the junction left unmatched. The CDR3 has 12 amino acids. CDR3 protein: CAWIGLGDEQYF. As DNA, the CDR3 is TGTGCCTGGATCGGACTAGGGGACGAGCAGTACTTC.

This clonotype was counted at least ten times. The CDR3 region is CASSPQFNTEAFF. In DNA, the CDR3 is TGTGCCAGCAGCCCACAATTTAACACTGAAGCTTTCTTT. The V and J genes are TRBV11-2 and TRBJ1-1; D unresolved. The CDR3 runs 13 residues. The germline CDR1 and CDR2 sequences are SGHAT and FQNNGV. Trimming removed 5 bases at V and 2 bases at J, with 9 bases between.

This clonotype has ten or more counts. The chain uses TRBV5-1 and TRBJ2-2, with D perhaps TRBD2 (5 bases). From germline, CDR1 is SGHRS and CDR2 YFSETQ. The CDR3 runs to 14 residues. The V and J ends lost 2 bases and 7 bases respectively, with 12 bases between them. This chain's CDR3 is CASSFRGRNGELFF. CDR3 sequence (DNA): TGCGCCAGCAGCTTCCGGGGTCGGAACGGGGAGCTGTTTTTT.

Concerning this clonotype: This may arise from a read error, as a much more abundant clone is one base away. CDR3 nucleotides: TGTGCCAGCAGCCTGCCCCGAGGTGGCGGGAGCCAAGAGACCCAGTACTTC. This encodes CASSLPRGGGSQETQYF. The V and J genes are TRBV6-2 or TRBV6-3 and TRBJ2-5; 7 nucleotides agree with TRBD2. V was pared by 6 bases and J by 1 base, with 14 bases of the junction left unmatched. This CDR3 spans 17 amino acids. Germline-derived CDR1 and CDR2 are MNHEY and SVGEGT.

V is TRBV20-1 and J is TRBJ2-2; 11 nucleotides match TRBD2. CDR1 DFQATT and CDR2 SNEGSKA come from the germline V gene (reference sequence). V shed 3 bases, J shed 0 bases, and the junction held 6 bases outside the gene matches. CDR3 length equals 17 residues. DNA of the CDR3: TGCAGTGCTAGTGGTAGCGGGAGGGCTGCGAACACCGGGGAGCTGTTTTTT. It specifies CSASGSGRAANTGELFF.

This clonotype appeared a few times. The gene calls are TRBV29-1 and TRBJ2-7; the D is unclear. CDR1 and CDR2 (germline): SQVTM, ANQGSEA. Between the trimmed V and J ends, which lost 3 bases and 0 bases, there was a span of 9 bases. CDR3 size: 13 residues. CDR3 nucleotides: TGCAGCGTTGAGAACACCACCTCCTACGAGCAGTACTTC. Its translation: CSVENTTSYEQYF.

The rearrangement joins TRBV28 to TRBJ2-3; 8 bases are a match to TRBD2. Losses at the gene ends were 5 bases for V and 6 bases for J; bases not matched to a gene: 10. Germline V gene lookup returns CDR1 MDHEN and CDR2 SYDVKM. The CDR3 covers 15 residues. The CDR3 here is CASSPLSGSTDTQYF. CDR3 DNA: TGTGCCAGCAGTCCCCTGAGCGGGAGTACGGATACGCAGTATTTT. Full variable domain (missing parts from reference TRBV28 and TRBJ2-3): DVKVTQSSRYLVKRTGEKVFLECVQDMDHENMFWYRQDPGLGLRLIYFSYDVKMKEKGDIPEGYSVSREKKERFSLILESASTNQTSMYLCASSPLSGSTDTQYFGPGTRLTVL.

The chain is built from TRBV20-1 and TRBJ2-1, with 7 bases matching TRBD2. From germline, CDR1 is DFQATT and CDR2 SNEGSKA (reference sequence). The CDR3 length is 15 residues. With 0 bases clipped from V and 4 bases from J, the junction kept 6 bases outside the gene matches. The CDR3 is CSARDWASGYNEQFF. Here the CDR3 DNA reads TGCAGTGCTAGAGATTGGGCTAGCGGATACAATGAGCAGTTCTTC.

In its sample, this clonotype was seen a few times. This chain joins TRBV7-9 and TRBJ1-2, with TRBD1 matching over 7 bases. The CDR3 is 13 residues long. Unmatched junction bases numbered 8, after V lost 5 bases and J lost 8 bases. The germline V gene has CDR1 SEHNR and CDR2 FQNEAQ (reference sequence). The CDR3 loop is CASSRDQGDGYTF. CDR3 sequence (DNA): TGTGCCAGCAGCCGAGATCAGGGGGACGGCTACACCTTC.

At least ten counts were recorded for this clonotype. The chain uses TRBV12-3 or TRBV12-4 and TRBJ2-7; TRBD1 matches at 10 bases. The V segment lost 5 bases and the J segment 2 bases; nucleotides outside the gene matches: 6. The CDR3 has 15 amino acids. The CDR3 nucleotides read TGTGCCAGCAGTCTCCCGGGACAGGGGACCTACGAGCAGTACTTC. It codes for CASSLPGQGTYEQYF.

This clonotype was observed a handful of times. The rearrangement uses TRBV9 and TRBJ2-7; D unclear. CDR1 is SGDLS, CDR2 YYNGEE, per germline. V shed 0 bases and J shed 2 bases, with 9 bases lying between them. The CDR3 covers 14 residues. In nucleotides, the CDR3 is TGTGCCAGCAGCGTAGGAGCAGCCCCCTACGAGCAGTACTTC. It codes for CASSVGAAPYEQYF.

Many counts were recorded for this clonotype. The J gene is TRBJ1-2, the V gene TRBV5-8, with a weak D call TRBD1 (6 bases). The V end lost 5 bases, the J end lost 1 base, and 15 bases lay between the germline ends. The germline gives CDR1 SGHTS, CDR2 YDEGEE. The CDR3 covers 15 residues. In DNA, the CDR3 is TGTGCCAGCAGACCCCGGGACAACCTTAACTATGGCTACACCTTC. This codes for CASRPRDNLNYGYTF.

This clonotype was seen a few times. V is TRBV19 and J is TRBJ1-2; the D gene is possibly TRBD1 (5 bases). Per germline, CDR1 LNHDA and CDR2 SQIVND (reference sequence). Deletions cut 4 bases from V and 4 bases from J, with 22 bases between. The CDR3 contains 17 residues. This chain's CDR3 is CASSKGRDPLPVYGYTF. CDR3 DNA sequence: TGTGCCAGTAGTAAGGGCAGGGATCCGTTGCCCGTCTATGGCTACACCTTC.